This entry is about one T cell receptor beta chain. Its antigen is unknown. Per the germline V gene, CDR1 is MNHEY and CDR2 is SVGAGI. The CDR3 has 14 amino acids. J lost 5 bases, V lost 5 bases, and 8 bases had no gene match. Responder and stimulator cells in the mixed lymphocyte reaction were cultured together for more than five days at 37°C. The data were obtained in a study of siplizumab effects on memory and regulatory T cells. Study observations and caveats: Treatment with siplizumab left mappable alloreactive CD4+ clones averaging roughly 69% Treg-derived, compared with 25% to 30% in controls. Naive T cells appeared more diverse than memory cells and seemed to be major alloresponse contributors.

Assay used: immunoSEQ multiplex PCR; TCRdb lists only in-frame clones, some missing. Found here are under 15,000 clones, around 45% of them singletons; the top ten hold approximately 40%. Sequencing was carried out using CFSE-low (dividing) CD8+ T cells sorted from an allogeneic mixed lymphocyte reaction. The chain has TRBV6-5 and TRBJ1-1; 7 bases are shared with TRBD1. This TCR was sampled from a human donor in good health; the cells came from an allogeneic mixed lymphocyte reaction. Some clones in this sample may be carry-over from other donors' samples. The DNA for the CDR3 is TGTGCCAGCAGTCCAGGGGGATCGGGTACTGAAGCTTTCTTT. It codes for CASSPGGSGTEAFF.